Following are 12 T cell receptor beta chains from one sample sequenced in a study of blood T cell repertoires in COVID-19 (TCRdb year 2020). Receptor libraries were prepared by the immunoSEQ multiplex PCR assay. Drawn from immuneACCESS, this table holds only the in-frame rearrangements with V and J called that TCRdb kept. Clones are partly lost; checked studies trace under half to an unresolved V gene and leave the rest unexplained. For this sample there are about 380,000 clones; around 87% appear just once. Together, the top ten hold under 1.5% of the sample. Sequencing was carried out using PBMCs or T cells enriched from blood (not recorded which). Source of these receptors: a man between 25 and 39 years old who had recovered from COVID-19.

A note on this clone: A junction boundary mismatches the germline segment, possibly from a read error. V is TRBV6-2 or TRBV6-3 and J is TRBJ2-3, with 10 bases identical to TRBD1. The CDR3 length is 12 residues. CDR1 is MNHEY, CDR2 SVGEGT, per germline. The chain's CDR3 is CASSYTGTGELF. The CDR3 DNA reads as TGTGCCAGCAGTTATACCGGGACAGGGGAGCTTTTT.

The V and J genes are TRBV29-1 and TRBJ1-1; TRBD1 is a possible D gene (5 bases). V gave up 6 bases and J gave up 4 bases, with 15 bases separating them. CDR1 SQVTM and CDR2 ANQGSEA come from the germline V gene. The CDR3 sequence is 13 residues long. This chain's CDR3 is CSVPDSWATEAFF. The CDR3 nucleotides read TGCAGCGTGCCAGACAGCTGGGCCACTGAAGCTTTCTTT.

The V call is TRBV4-2, the J call TRBJ2-6; 11 bases agree with TRBD1. V was pared by 2 bases and J by 4 bases, with 4 bases of the junction left unmatched. CDR3 length: 17 residues. Germline CDR1 and CDR2: LGHNA and YNFKEQ. The CDR3 sequence: CASSQSDRGLGANVLTF. The CDR3, as DNA: TGTGCCAGCAGCCAATCGGACAGGGGGCTCGGGGCCAACGTCCTGACTTTC.

This chain joins TRBV19 and TRBJ2-7; possible D gene TRBD2, 6 bases. The CDR3 loop spans 15 amino acids. With 4 bases removed from V and 1 base from J, the gap between germline ends came to 14 bases. In germline, CDR1 is LNHDA, CDR2 SQIVND (reference sequence). In nucleotides, the CDR3 is TGTGCCAGTAGTAAGGGTCGGCGGGAATCCTACGAGCAGTACTTC. It encodes CASSKGRRESYEQYF.

The chain combines TRBV25-1 with TRBJ2-2; TRBD2 might be the D (5 bases). CDR3 length: 15 residues. V lost 5 bases to trimming and J lost 1 base, with 11 bases between them. Germline CDR1 and CDR2: MGHDK and SYGVNS. CDR3 region: CASSRSLENTGELFF. In DNA form, the CDR3 reads TGTGCCAGCAGTCGCTCACTAGAGAACACCGGGGAGCTGTTTTTT.

This rearrangement joins TRBV6-5 to TRBJ1-6; D perhaps matches TRBD1 (5 bases). Germline V gene sequence: CDR1 MNHEY, CDR2 SVGAGI. This CDR3 comprises 16 residues. V was clipped by 2 bases and J by 6 bases, with 14 bases between them. CDR3 protein: CASSYAFGTPNSPLHF. The CDR3 DNA reads TGTGCCAGCAGTTACGCCTTCGGGACTCCTAATTCACCCCTCCACTTT.

This rearrangement joins TRBV3-1 (or the pseudogene TRBV3-2) to TRBJ1-5; D not resolved. The V end was cut by 6 bases, the J end by 0 bases, with 6 bases between. Looked up from germline, CDR1 is LGHDT and CDR2 is YNNKEL (reference sequence). The CDR3 covers 13 residues. The DNA for the CDR3 is TGTGCCAGCAGTTCGTATAGCAATCAGCCCCAGCATTTT. Its translation: CASSSYSNQPQHF.

The chain carries TRBV2 and TRBJ2-1; 7 positions agree with TRBD1. This CDR3 has 13 amino acids. Looked up from germline, CDR1 is SNHLY and CDR2 is FYNNEI. With V trimmed by 6 bases and J by 7 bases, 6 bases remained unmatched. CDR3 region: CASRVDRFNEQFF. DNA of the CDR3: TGTGCCAGCAGGGTGGACAGGTTTAATGAGCAGTTCTTC.

This clone has just a few counts. The V call is TRBV19, the J call TRBJ1-1; TRBD1 matches at 7 bases. The CDR3 runs 14 residues. Trimming cost V 4 bases and J 4 bases; bases outside gene matches: 6. Germline V gives CDR1 LNHDA, CDR2 SQIVND (reference sequence). CDR3: CASSRKGAGTEAFF. CDR3 bases: TGTGCCAGTAGTAGGAAGGGGGCCGGCACTGAAGCTTTCTTT.

V is TRBV27 and J is TRBJ2-1; D not resolved. Looked up from germline, CDR1 is MNHEY and CDR2 is SMNVEV (reference sequence). The CDR3 consists of 13 residues. Trimming removed 2 bases at V and 4 bases at J, with 6 bases between. The CDR3 DNA follows: TGTGCCAGCAGTTTAAACAGATACAATGAGCAGTTCTTC. Its protein product is CASSLNRYNEQFF.

This clone was picked up a small number of times. Other DNA sequences within the sample encode an identical CDR3. The V gene is TRBV10-1, the J gene TRBJ2-2; no clear D gene. Between the trimmed V and J ends, which lost 4 bases and 2 bases, there was a span of 5 bases. This CDR3 is built from 13 residues. Germline V CDR1 and CDR2: WNHNN, SYGVQD (reference sequence). Here the CDR3 reads CASSGHNTGELFF. The CDR3 bases are TGCGCCAGCAGTGGACACAACACCGGGGAGCTGTTTTTT.

The V and J genes are TRBV6-2 or TRBV6-3 and TRBJ1-5; D might be TRBD1 (5 bases). There are 15 residues in the CDR3. V gave up 5 bases and J gave up 1 base, with 12 bases separating them. In germline, CDR1 is MNHEY, CDR2 SVGEGT. The CDR3 is CASSRDLSSNQPQHF. The CDR3 nucleotides are TGTGCCAGCAGTAGGGACTTATCGAGCAATCAGCCCCAGCATTTT.